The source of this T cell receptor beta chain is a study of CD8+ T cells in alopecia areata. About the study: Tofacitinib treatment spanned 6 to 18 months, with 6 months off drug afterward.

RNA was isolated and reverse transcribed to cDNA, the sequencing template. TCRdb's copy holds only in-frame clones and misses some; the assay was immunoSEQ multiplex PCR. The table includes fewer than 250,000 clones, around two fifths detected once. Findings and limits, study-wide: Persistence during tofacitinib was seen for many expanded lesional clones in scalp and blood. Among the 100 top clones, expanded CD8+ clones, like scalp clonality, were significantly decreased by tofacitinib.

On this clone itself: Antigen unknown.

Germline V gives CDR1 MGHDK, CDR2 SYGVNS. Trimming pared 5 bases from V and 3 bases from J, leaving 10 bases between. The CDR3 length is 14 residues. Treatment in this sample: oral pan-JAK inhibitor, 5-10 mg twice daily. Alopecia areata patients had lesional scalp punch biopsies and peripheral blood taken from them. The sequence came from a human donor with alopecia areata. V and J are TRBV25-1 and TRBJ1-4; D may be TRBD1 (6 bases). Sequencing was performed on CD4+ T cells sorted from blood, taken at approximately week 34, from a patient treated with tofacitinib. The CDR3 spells CASSLQGANEKLFF. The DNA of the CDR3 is TGTGCCAGCAGTTTACAGGGAGCTAATGAAAAACTGTTTTTT.